These 10 T cell receptor beta chains were all obtained from the same sample, sequenced in a study of glioma-infiltrating T cells after dendritic cell vaccination. Profiling relied on immunoSEQ multiplex PCR, and the TCRdb table lists in-frame clones only, not all of them. This table holds more than 85,000 clones, about 83% found once. This material consisted of blood, taken before dendritic cell vaccination. The receptor set was obtained from a human donor with glioblastoma.

This chain connects TRBV2 to TRBJ1-2, with 7 bases lining up with TRBD1. Germline V gene data show CDR1 as SNHLY and CDR2 as FYNNEI. The ends lost 4 bases at V and 4 bases at J; junction bases unmatched: 6. This CDR3 has 14 amino acids. The CDR3 is CASSVGDSRYGYTF. CDR3 nucleotides: TGTGCCAGCAGTGTTGGGGACAGTCGCTATGGCTACACCTTC.

The chain carries TRBV5-1 and TRBJ1-2; 8 nucleotides align to TRBD1. V shed 4 bases, J shed 2 bases, and the junction held 7 bases outside the gene matches. The CDR3 has 15 residues. The germline gives CDR1 SGHRS, CDR2 YFSETQ. The CDR3 region is CASSVDRGGNYGYTF. The DNA of the CDR3 is TGCGCCAGCAGCGTAGACAGGGGAGGGAACTATGGCTACACCTTC.

The genes are TRBV12-5 and TRBJ2-6; TRBD1 matches at 10 bases. After removal of 6 bases from V and 0 bases from J, the junction contained 5 bases not matched to a gene. The V gene's germline CDR1 is LGHNT and CDR2 FRNRAP. The CDR3 covers 17 residues. As DNA, the CDR3 is TGTGCTAGTGGGCGGGGACAGGGGAACTCTGGGGCCAACGTCCTGACTTTC. Its translation: CASGRGQGNSGANVLTF. Supplemented by reference TRBV12-5 and TRBJ2-6, the full variable domain reads DARVTQTPRHKVTEMGQEVTMRCQPILGHNTVFWYRQTMMQGLELLAYFRNRAPLDDSGMPKDRFSAEMPDATLATLKIQPSEPRDSAVYFCASGRGQGNSGANVLTFGAGSRLTVL.

V usage is TRBV6-1 and J usage is TRBJ2-7; 7 bases fit TRBD2. Trimming removed 0 bases from V and 5 bases from J; junction bases left unmatched: 7. Germline V gene lookup returns CDR1 MNHNS and CDR2 SASEGT. The CDR3 is 15 residues long. The CDR3 loop reads CASSEAKRGEHEQYF. DNA of the CDR3: TGTGCCAGCAGTGAAGCCAAGCGGGGTGAGCACGAGCAGTACTTC.

The CDR3 sequence is CASSDTGGSHEQYF. CDR3 bases: TGCGCCAGCAGCGATACGGGGGGGTCCCACGAGCAGTACTTC. V and J are TRBV5-1 and TRBJ2-7; 8 bases agree with TRBD2. The CDR3 totals 14 residues. Germline V gene lookup returns CDR1 SGHRS and CDR2 YFSETQ. V shed 4 bases, J shed 5 bases, and the junction held 8 bases outside the gene matches. Variable domain in full (rest from reference TRBV5-1 and TRBJ2-7): KAGVTQTPRYLIKTRGQQVTLSCSPISGHRSVSWYQQTPGQGLQFLFEYFSETQRNKGNFPGRFSGRQFSNSRSEMNVSTLELGDSALYLCASSDTGGSHEQYFGPGTRLTVT.

The chain links TRBV28 to TRBJ2-7; 10 nucleotides line up with TRBD2. The CDR3 length is 15 residues. Per the germline V gene, CDR1 is MDHEN and CDR2 is SYDVKM. The ends lost 5 bases at V and 4 bases at J; junction bases unmatched: 8. CDR3 DNA: TGTGCCAGCAGTCCTGGGACTAGCGAAGGGTACGAGCAGTACTTC. It specifies CASSPGTSEGYEQYF.

The gene calls are TRBV5-5 and TRBJ1-2; 9 positions match TRBD1. This CDR3 has 14 amino acids. Germline-derived CDR1 and CDR2 are SGHKS and YYEKEE (reference sequence). J gave up 7 bases and V 4 bases, and 8 bases lay outside the gene matches. The CDR3 DNA reads TGTGCCAGCAGCGTGACAGGGGGTCTAGGTGGCTACACCTTC. Amino acid sequence: CASSVTGGLGGYTF.

This clone was observed a handful of times. V usage is TRBV7-2 and J usage is TRBJ2-1, with D possibly TRBD2 on 5 matching bases. Trimming took off 1 base at V and 5 bases at J, with 9 bases between the two ends. Germline CDR1 SGHTA, CDR2 FQGNSA. The CDR3 is made up of 14 amino acids. The CDR3 is CASSLVRGDNEQFF. For the CDR3, the DNA is TGTGCCAGCAGCTTAGTTCGGGGAGACAATGAGCAGTTCTTC.

DNA of the CDR3: TGTGCCAGTAGTACGAGACAGGGGGCTCGGACTGAAGCTTTCTTT. Protein sequence: CASSTRQGARTEAFF. The chain combines TRBV19 with TRBJ1-1; 10 bases agree with TRBD1. V was clipped by 4 bases and J by 5 bases; unmatched bases: 7. Germline V CDR1 and CDR2: LNHDA, SQIVND (reference sequence). The CDR3 is 15 amino acids.

This chain uses TRBV11-3 with TRBJ2-7; 9 positions match TRBD1. J was trimmed by 7 bases and V by 5 bases; bases with no gene match: 6. CDR1 is SGHNT, CDR2 YENEEA, per germline. The CDR3 sequence is 13 residues long. The CDR3 reads CASSDRGTREQYF. The DNA of the CDR3 is TGTGCCAGCAGCGACAGGGGGACCAGGGAGCAGTACTTC.